This TCR beta chain was found in a study of blood T cells in healthy people across ages. Study-level findings and limits: Not knowing donor CMV status may have confounded expanded clonotype changes.

The J segment lost 8 bases and the V segment lost 6 bases, leaving 13 bases of the junction unmatched. CDR1 is LNHDA and CDR2 is SQIVND in the germline V gene (reference sequence). The CDR3 covers 15 residues. A second PCR of 7 to 11 cycles used a sample-barcoded 5' primer and a J-beta primer mix. TCRdb ran MiXCR on the 5' RACE reads and lists one entry per CDR3 protein. The data show hundreds of thousands of distinct CDR3 sequences, approximately 25% seen once. This clonotype was counted once. Its specificity is unknown. The data also belong to a second study, concerning T cells of mothers and their children.

The chain employs TRBV19 and TRBJ1-1, with 9 bases aligning to TRBD1. Sequencing used blood. This sequence was found in a boy between 5 and 17 years old in good health. CDR3 sequence: CASRQSGTGSMEAFF. As DNA, the CDR3 is TGTGCCAGTAGACAATCCGGGACAGGGTCTATGGAAGCTTTCTTT.